This record covers a single T cell receptor (beta chain). In the original workflow: Amplifying reference gene primers gave estimates of nucleated cell counts. Using immunoSEQ multiplex PCR, the repertoire was profiled, and TCRdb retains in-frame clones only, with some absent. The V and J calls and clone size were taken over from that table, and D and trimming were inferred from the DNA. The sample shows more than 100,000 clones, 85% to 90% of them seen only once. This entry comes from a study of blood T cell repertoires in COVID-19. On the study more broadly: Samples came from the United States, Italy and Spain, spanning acute and convalescent COVID-19. The cDNA or gDNA used as material had been derived from T cells, B-cell-depleted T cells, or PBMCs.

CDR1 WNHNN and CDR2 SYGVQD come from the germline V gene (reference sequence). The CDR3 consists of 13 residues. V was shortened by 8 bases and J by 0 bases, with 10 bases between the two germline ends. This clonotype was obtained from a woman in her 70s with acute or convalescent COVID-19. The source material was peripheral blood. The chain employs TRBV10-1 and TRBJ2-5; D gene ambiguous. For the CDR3, the DNA is TGCGCCAGCTCCCGAGAGAACCAAGAGACCCAGTACTTC. Its protein product is CASSRENQETQYF.